This TCR beta chain was observed in a study of graft-versus-host responses after intestinal transplantation. Across the whole study: Recipients were given multivisceral, liver-intestinal, or isolated intestinal transplants.

CDR1 is SGHRS and CDR2 is YFSETQ in the germline V gene. The CDR3 runs to 14 residues. Deletions cut 3 bases from V and 0 bases from J, with 8 bases between. Notes on this clone: Antigen specificity is unknown.

Here immunoSEQ multiplex PCR was the method, and the copy in TCRdb shows in-frame clones only, minus some. Altogether 90,000 to 150,000 clones are present, roughly 93% being singletons, with the ten largest covering around 0.12%. This clonotype originated in a human donor who received an intestinal transplant. The rearrangement joins TRBV5-1 to TRBJ2-3; D not resolved. The sample was unstimulated CD4+ T cells sorted from spleen or lymph node cells, taken before intestinal transplant. CDR3 in amino acids: CASSYLHSTDTQYF. As DNA, the CDR3 is TGCGCCAGCAGCTACCTACATAGCACAGATACGCAGTATTTT.